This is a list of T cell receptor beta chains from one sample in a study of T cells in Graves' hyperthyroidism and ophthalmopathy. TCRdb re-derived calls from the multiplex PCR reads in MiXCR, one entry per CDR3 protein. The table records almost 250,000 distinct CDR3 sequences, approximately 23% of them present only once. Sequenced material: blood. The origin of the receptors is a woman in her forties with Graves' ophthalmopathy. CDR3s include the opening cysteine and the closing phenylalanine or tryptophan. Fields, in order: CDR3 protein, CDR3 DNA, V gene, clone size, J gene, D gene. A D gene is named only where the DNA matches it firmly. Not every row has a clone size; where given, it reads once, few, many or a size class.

cdr3_aa: CASAEKTGGELFF
cdr3_nt: TGCGCCAGCGCCGAAAAGACTGGCGGGGAGCTGTTTTTT
v_call: TRBV4-1
clone_size: many
j_call: TRBJ2-2
d_call: NA

cdr3_aa: CASSEALAGRSYNSPLHF
cdr3_nt: TGTGCCAGCAGTGAAGCGCTGGCAGGAAGGTCCTATAATTCACCCCTCCACTTT
v_call: TRBV2
clone_size: many
j_call: TRBJ1-6
d_call: NA

cdr3_aa: CASSPGLGETQYF
cdr3_nt: TGTGCCAGCAGCCCGGGGCTAGGGGAGACCCAGTACTTC
v_call: TRBV7-9
clone_size: many
j_call: TRBJ2-5
d_call: NA

cdr3_aa: CASSPIGGSTLQQETQYF
cdr3_nt: TGTGCCAGCAGTCCAATAGGGGGGTCCACGCTACAACAAGAGACCCAGTACTTC
v_call: TRBV12-3/TRBV12-4
clone_size: NA
j_call: TRBJ2-5
d_call: NA

cdr3_aa: CASSLGTAGANVLTF
cdr3_nt: TGTGCCAGCAGCTTGGGGACAGCCGGGGCCAACGTCCTGACTTTC
v_call: TRBV7-9
clone_size: many
j_call: TRBJ2-6
d_call: TRBD1

cdr3_aa: CASSWGASGTGELFF
cdr3_nt: TGTGCCAGCAGTTGGGGTGCTAGCGGCACCGGGGAGCTGTTTTTT
v_call: TRBV6-2/TRBV6-3
clone_size: NA
j_call: TRBJ2-2
d_call: TRBD2

cdr3_aa: CASRYIEETQYF
cdr3_nt: TGTGCCAGCAGATACATCGAAGAGACCCAGTACTTC
v_call: TRBV2
clone_size: many
j_call: TRBJ2-5
d_call: NA

cdr3_aa: CATGGGRAQYF
cdr3_nt: TGTGCCACCGGGGGGGGAAGAGCCCAGTACTTC
v_call: TRBV15
clone_size: once
j_call: TRBJ2-5
d_call: TRBD2

cdr3_aa: CASRVGLGAEAFF
cdr3_nt: TGTGCCAGCAGGGTGGGCCTCGGGGCTGAAGCTTTCTTT
v_call: TRBV2
clone_size: few
j_call: TRBJ1-1
d_call: NA

cdr3_aa: CASSSVPRGETQYF
cdr3_nt: TGTGCCAGCAGCTCCGTCCCGAGGGGAGAGACCCAGTACTTC
v_call: TRBV12-3/TRBV12-4
clone_size: few
j_call: TRBJ2-5
d_call: NA

cdr3_aa: CASSSLAGATGELFF
cdr3_nt: TGTGCCAGCAGTTCATTAGCGGGAGCCACCGGGGAGCTGTTTTTT
v_call: TRBV28
clone_size: NA
j_call: TRBJ2-2
d_call: TRBD2

cdr3_aa: CASSQGRKNTEAFF
cdr3_nt: TGTGCCAGCAGCCAGGGACGGAAGAACACTGAAGCTTTCTTT
v_call: TRBV7-9
clone_size: many
j_call: TRBJ1-1
d_call: NA

cdr3_aa: CSARAQNAAYEQYF
cdr3_nt: TGCAGTGCTAGAGCCCAGAATGCTGCCTACGAGCAGTACTTC
v_call: TRBV20-1
clone_size: many
j_call: TRBJ2-7
d_call: NA

cdr3_aa: CASSYRTIQETQYF
cdr3_nt: TGTGCCAGCAGTTACAGGACCATCCAAGAGACCCAGTACTTC
v_call: TRBV6-2/TRBV6-3
clone_size: NA
j_call: TRBJ2-5
d_call: NA

cdr3_aa: CASRRASGSSYEQYF
cdr3_nt: TGTGCCAGCAGGAGAGCCAGCGGGAGCTCCTACGAGCAGTACTTC
v_call: TRBV12-3/TRBV12-4
clone_size: few
j_call: TRBJ2-7
d_call: TRBD2

cdr3_aa: CASRTSGQGASQPQHF
cdr3_nt: TGTGCCAGCAGAACATCGGGACAGGGGGCGAGTCAGCCCCAGCATTTT
v_call: TRBV6-1
clone_size: few
j_call: TRBJ1-5
d_call: TRBD1

cdr3_aa: CASSSQTNTEAFF
cdr3_nt: TGTGCCAGCAGCTCACAGACGAACACTGAAGCTTTCTTT
v_call: TRBV7-9
clone_size: many
j_call: TRBJ1-1
d_call: NA

cdr3_aa: CASSLEGRGQEQYF
cdr3_nt: TGTGCCAGCAGTTTAGAGGGCAGGGGTCAAGAGCAGTACTTC
v_call: TRBV12-3/TRBV12-4
clone_size: many
j_call: TRBJ2-7
d_call: NA

cdr3_aa: CAWSAKSSLYGYTF
cdr3_nt: TGTGCCTGGAGTGCGAAATCCTCACTCTATGGCTACACCTTC
v_call: TRBV30
clone_size: NA
j_call: TRBJ1-2
d_call: NA

cdr3_aa: CASRETGGAYKQYF
cdr3_nt: TGTGCCAGCCGAGAGACAGGGGGAGCCTACAAGCAGTACTTC
v_call: TRBV13
clone_size: NA
j_call: TRBJ2-7
d_call: TRBD1

cdr3_aa: CASAPQGGQETRYF
cdr3_nt: TGTGCTAGTGCTCCACAAGGGGGTCAAGAGACACGGTACTTC
v_call: TRBV12-5
clone_size: NA
j_call: TRBJ2-5
d_call: NA

cdr3_aa: CASSRLSRPGAYEQYF
cdr3_nt: TGTGCCAGCAGTCGACTATCCCGCCCAGGGGCCTACGAGCAGTACTTC
v_call: TRBV6-4
clone_size: NA
j_call: TRBJ2-7
d_call: NA

cdr3_aa: CASSPSGSPTNEKLFF
cdr3_nt: TGTGCCAGCAGTCCGAGCGGATCTCCAACTAATGAAAAACTGTTTTTT
v_call: TRBV6-4
clone_size: many
j_call: TRBJ1-4
d_call: NA

cdr3_aa: CASSQVGGQVSNTGELFF
cdr3_nt: TGTGCCAGCAGCCAAGTAGGGGGACAGGTCTCGAACACCGGGGAGCTGTTTTTT
v_call: TRBV3-1
clone_size: NA
j_call: TRBJ2-2
d_call: TRBD1

cdr3_aa: CASSEYSSGYEQYF
cdr3_nt: TGCGCCAGCAGTGAATATTCCTCAGGCTACGAGCAGTACTTC
v_call: TRBV10-1
clone_size: NA
j_call: TRBJ2-7
d_call: NA

cdr3_aa: CASSINKGLAGANSYEQYF
cdr3_nt: TGTGCCAGTAGTATAAATAAGGGACTAGCGGGAGCTAACTCCTACGAGCAGTACTTC
v_call: TRBV19
clone_size: NA
j_call: TRBJ2-7
d_call: TRBD2

cdr3_aa: CASSYSIWGTRVGELFF
cdr3_nt: TGTGCCAGCAGTTACTCGATCTGGGGGACCCGCGTCGGGGAGCTGTTTTTT
v_call: TRBV6-5
clone_size: many
j_call: TRBJ2-2
d_call: NA

cdr3_aa: CASRRDTMNTEAFF
cdr3_nt: TGTGCCAGCAGGAGGGACACAATGAACACTGAAGCTTTCTTT
v_call: TRBV6-1
clone_size: NA
j_call: TRBJ1-1
d_call: NA

cdr3_aa: CASSLLETQYF
cdr3_nt: TGTGCCAGCAGTTTATTAGAGACCCAGTACTTC
v_call: TRBV28
clone_size: many
j_call: TRBJ2-5
d_call: NA

cdr3_aa: CASSSGGRQYEQYF
cdr3_nt: TGTGCCAGCAGTAGTGGCGGGAGGCAGTACGAGCAGTACTTC
v_call: TRBV28
clone_size: many
j_call: TRBJ2-7
d_call: TRBD2

cdr3_aa: CASSRWTGEETQYF
cdr3_nt: TGTGCCAGCAGCCGATGGACAGGGGAAGAGACCCAGTACTTC
v_call: TRBV12-3/TRBV12-4
clone_size: NA
j_call: TRBJ2-5
d_call: TRBD1

cdr3_aa: CASSEGLADTYEQYF
cdr3_nt: TGCGCCAGCAGCGAGGGACTAGCGGATACCTACGAGCAGTACTTC
v_call: TRBV5-1
clone_size: NA
j_call: TRBJ2-7
d_call: TRBD2

cdr3_aa: CASSFSLASGMREQYF
cdr3_nt: TGTGCCAGCAGCTTTTCCCTGGCTAGCGGGATGAGGGAGCAGTACTTC
v_call: TRBV7-2
clone_size: many
j_call: TRBJ2-7
d_call: TRBD2

cdr3_aa: CASTDSLVEQYF
cdr3_nt: TGTGCCAGCACCGACTCCCTTGTGGAGCAGTACTTC
v_call: TRBV2
clone_size: many
j_call: TRBJ2-7
d_call: NA

cdr3_aa: CASSSGGQVGACF
cdr3_nt: TGTGCCAGCAGTTCGGGAGGACAGGTCGGGGCTTGCTTT
v_call: TRBV12-3/TRBV12-4
clone_size: NA
j_call: TRBJ1-1
d_call: TRBD1

cdr3_aa: CASSLRVRSAQETQYF
cdr3_nt: TGCGCCAGCAGCTTGAGAGTGCGTTCTGCCCAAGAGACCCAGTACTTC
v_call: TRBV5-1
clone_size: NA
j_call: TRBJ2-5
d_call: NA

cdr3_aa: CASRPIPAEGYYGHTF
cdr3_nt: TGTGCCAGCAGACCGATCCCTGCGGAAGGCTACTATGGCCACACCTTC
v_call: TRBV12-3/TRBV12-4
clone_size: NA
j_call: TRBJ1-2
d_call: NA

cdr3_aa: CASRPDQGGGLYEQYF
cdr3_nt: TGTGCCAGCAGGCCCGATCAGGGTGGGGGACTCTACGAGCAGTACTTC
v_call: TRBV28
clone_size: NA
j_call: TRBJ2-7
d_call: NA

cdr3_aa: CASSPIGLSDYEQYF
cdr3_nt: TGTGCCAGCAGTCCGATCGGACTTTCGGACTACGAGCAGTACTTC
v_call: TRBV28
clone_size: many
j_call: TRBJ2-7
d_call: NA

cdr3_aa: CASSMGLAGGPGETQYF
cdr3_nt: TGCGCCAGCAGTATGGGACTAGCGGGAGGGCCGGGAGAGACCCAGTACTTC
v_call: TRBV5-1
clone_size: many
j_call: TRBJ2-5
d_call: TRBD2

cdr3_aa: CASSGQGSWPQHF
cdr3_nt: TGTGCCAGCAGCGGACAGGGAAGCTGGCCCCAGCATTTT
v_call: TRBV9
clone_size: many
j_call: TRBJ1-5
d_call: TRBD1

cdr3_aa: CASSGQGPSIYGYTF
cdr3_nt: TGTGCCAGCTCGGGACAGGGACCCTCGATCTATGGCTACACCTTC
v_call: TRBV6-1
clone_size: NA
j_call: TRBJ1-2
d_call: TRBD1

cdr3_aa: CASSPYNSYEQYF
cdr3_nt: TGTGCCAGCAGCCCCTACAACTCCTACGAGCAGTACTTC
v_call: TRBV7-9
clone_size: many
j_call: TRBJ2-7
d_call: NA

cdr3_aa: CASSDTVTEYVESYEQYF
cdr3_nt: TGTGCCAGCAGCGACACCGTGACCGAATACGTCGAGTCCTACGAGCAGTACTTC
v_call: TRBV6-4
clone_size: NA
j_call: TRBJ2-7
d_call: NA

cdr3_aa: CASNILVAGDSYEQYF
cdr3_nt: TGTGCCAGCAACATTTTGGTAGCGGGAGACTCCTACGAGCAGTACTTC
v_call: TRBV2
clone_size: many
j_call: TRBJ2-7
d_call: TRBD2

cdr3_aa: CSATATANTGELFF
cdr3_nt: TGCAGTGCTACGGCGACTGCGAACACCGGGGAGCTGTTTTTT
v_call: TRBV20-1
clone_size: few
j_call: TRBJ2-2
d_call: NA

cdr3_aa: CASTTQDRGYQPQHF
cdr3_nt: TGTGCCAGCACTACTCAGGACAGGGGCTATCAGCCCCAGCATTTT
v_call: TRBV2
clone_size: NA
j_call: TRBJ1-5
d_call: TRBD1

cdr3_aa: CASSYLARDDKEQYF
cdr3_nt: TGTGCCAGCAGTTACCTAGCCCGAGACGATAAGGAGCAGTACTTC
v_call: TRBV6-5
clone_size: NA
j_call: TRBJ2-7
d_call: NA

cdr3_aa: CASSERNEQYF
cdr3_nt: TGTGCCAGCAGCGAGCGGAACGAGCAGTACTTC
v_call: TRBV2
clone_size: NA
j_call: TRBJ2-7
d_call: NA

cdr3_aa: CASSYSGRVGKNIQYF
cdr3_nt: TGTGCCAGCAGCTATAGCGGGAGGGTTGGCAAAAACATTCAGTACTTC
v_call: TRBV12-3/TRBV12-4
clone_size: many
j_call: TRBJ2-4
d_call: TRBD2

cdr3_aa: CASSPGVKTQYF
cdr3_nt: TGTGCCAGCAGTCCAGGGGTCAAGACCCAGTACTTC
v_call: TRBV28
clone_size: NA
j_call: TRBJ2-5
d_call: NA

cdr3_aa: CSALSPGANVLTF
cdr3_nt: TGCAGTGCTCTGTCCCCTGGGGCCAACGTCCTGACTTTC
v_call: TRBV20-1
clone_size: many
j_call: TRBJ2-6
d_call: NA

cdr3_aa: CASKWGLEGNQPQHF
cdr3_nt: TGTGCCAGTAAGTGGGGTCTGGAGGGCAATCAGCCCCAGCATTTT
v_call: TRBV19
clone_size: many
j_call: TRBJ1-5
d_call: NA

cdr3_aa: CASQQGDTEAFF
cdr3_nt: TGTGCCAGCCAACAGGGGGACACTGAAGCTTTCTTT
v_call: TRBV28
clone_size: NA
j_call: TRBJ1-1
d_call: TRBD1

cdr3_aa: CASSLSGRPTGELFF
cdr3_nt: TGCGCCAGCAGCCTTAGCGGGAGACCCACCGGGGAGCTGTTTTTT
v_call: TRBV4-1
clone_size: few
j_call: TRBJ2-2
d_call: TRBD2

cdr3_aa: CASRTTDGETQYF
cdr3_nt: TGTGCCAGCAGAACTACAGACGGGGAGACCCAGTACTTC
v_call: TRBV28
clone_size: NA
j_call: TRBJ2-5
d_call: NA

cdr3_aa: CSVLLAGVGEQYF
cdr3_nt: TGCAGCGTCCTACTAGCGGGAGTGGGGGAGCAGTACTTC
v_call: TRBV29-1
clone_size: many
j_call: TRBJ2-7
d_call: TRBD2

cdr3_aa: CASSQGISGGYEQYF
cdr3_nt: TGCGCCAGCAGCCAAGGTATTTCAGGAGGTTACGAGCAGTACTTC
v_call: TRBV4-3
clone_size: NA
j_call: TRBJ2-7
d_call: NA

cdr3_aa: CSAGAKDTEAFF
cdr3_nt: TGCAGCGCCGGCGCAAAGGACACTGAAGCTTTCTTT
v_call: TRBV29-1
clone_size: many
j_call: TRBJ1-1
d_call: NA

cdr3_aa: CSAPLAPLIQETQYF
cdr3_nt: TGCAGTGCTCCTCTAGCGCCACTAATCCAAGAGACCCAGTACTTC
v_call: TRBV20-1
clone_size: many
j_call: TRBJ2-5
d_call: NA